This T cell receptor (beta chain) was recorded in a study of shared clonotypes between healthy human individuals. Study context: Sampling drew on donors who were a couple of women and a few men aged 18 to 49.

In the authors' workflow: Junction-only sequences without quality scores came from ImmunoSEQ, so filtering differed. Sequencing used immunoSEQ multiplex PCR; TCRdb keeps in-frame clones, though not all of them. The DNA gave D and trimming, while V, J and clone size come from that table. The sample includes around 980,000 clones, more than 75% of them seen just once. Into CD45RA+ naive and CD45RA-negative memory subsets, the CD4+ cells were split. The sequence came from a man between 18 and 35 years old in good health. Some clones in this sample may be carry-over from other donors' samples. What was sequenced was memory CD4+ T cells from PBMCs. Subset reported: CD45RA-negative fraction.

Written as DNA, the CDR3 is TGTGCCAGCAGCATTAAAGTCACAGCCCTGGGGTACACCTACGAGCAGTACTTC. Translating it yields CASSIKVTALGYTYEQYF. The chain carries TRBV11-2 and TRBJ2-7; D is ambiguous. The CDR3 totals 18 residues. The germline CDR1 and CDR2 sequences are SGHAT and FQNNGV. V gave up 5 bases and J gave up 2 bases, with 25 bases separating them.